These T cell receptor beta chains were read from a single sample in a study of cytomegalovirus exposure and HLA in healthy donors. Only in-frame clones appear in the TCRdb table, and some are missing; sequencing was by immunoSEQ multiplex PCR. The table records 80,000 or so clones, roughly 82% of them present only once. Sequencing was carried out using PBMCs. These receptors came from a male donor in good health and CMV-seropositive. Each CDR3 is given with its conserved first and last residue. D genes are given only for firm matches. The size entry is marked missing in some rows and otherwise reads once, few, many or a size class.

>TRBJ2-1|-|TRBV7-2|TRBD1
CASSLGVWDRGYNEQFF
TGTGCCAGCAGCTTGGGTGTCTGGGACAGGGGCTACAATGAGCAGTTCTTC
>TRBJ1-2|once|TRBV18|-
CASSPVTDVGGYTF
TGTGCCAGCTCACCCGTGACTGACGTCGGTGGCTACACCTTC
>TRBJ2-1|-|TRBV7-2|-
CASSQGGLAHNEQFF
TGTGCCAGCAGCCAAGGCGGTTTGGCCCACAATGAGCAGTTCTTC
>TRBJ2-5|-|TRBV11-2|-
CASSSSGGQETQYF
TGTGCCAGCAGCTCCTCAGGAGGGCAAGAGACCCAGTACTTC
>TRBJ1-5|-|TRBV6-1|TRBD1
CASSLTGGEQPQHF
TGTGCCAGCAGTCTGACAGGGGGAGAGCAGCCCCAGCATTTT
>TRBJ1-1|once|TRBV10-3|-
CATSVGAGYTEAFF
TGTGCCACCAGTGTGGGCGCAGGGTACACTGAAGCTTTCTTT
>TRBJ2-7|-|TRBV27|-
CASSWAFTYEQYF
TGTGCCAGCAGCTGGGCCTTCACCTACGAGCAGTACTTC
>TRBJ2-3|-|TRBV5-1|-
CASSLAEKSTDTQYF
TGCGCCAGCAGCTTGGCGGAGAAAAGCACAGATACGCAGTATTTT
>TRBJ2-5|-|TRBV9|TRBD1
CASSRQGAVETQYF
TGTGCCAGCAGCAGACAGGGGGCTGTAGAGACCCAGTACTTC
>TRBJ2-1|-|TRBV4-2|-
CASSQGRAGYDNEQFF
TGTGCCAGCAGCCAAGGTCGGGCGGGGTATGACAATGAGCAGTTCTTC
>TRBJ2-4|-|TRBV14|-
CASSQEAKNIQYF
TGTGCCAGCAGCCAAGAGGCAAAAAACATTCAGTACTTC
>TRBJ1-1|-|TRBV5-5|-
CASSLDLRMNTEAFF
TGTGCCAGCAGCTTGGACCTCAGAATGAACACTGAAGCTTTCTTT
>TRBJ2-3|few|TRBV11-2|-
CASSLDKDTQYF
TGTGCCAGCAGCTTAGATAAAGATACGCAGTATTTT
>TRBJ2-2|few|TRBV25-1|-
CASSDTPGQNTGELFF
TGTGCCAGCAGTGACACGCCGGGACAGAACACCGGGGAGCTGTTTTTT
>TRBJ2-1|few|TRBV10-3|TRBD1
CAMGERDRGQSKQFF
TGTGCCATGGGGGAACGGGACAGGGGCCAATCTAAGCAGTTCTTC
>TRBJ1-1|-|TRBV28|-
CASSLSSSGGRGEAFF
TGTGCCAGCAGTTTATCATCCTCCGGGGGGCGGGGGGAAGCTTTCTTT
>TRBJ1-1|-|TRBV6-6|-
CASSYGGSTEAFF
TGTGCCAGCAGTTACGGGGGGAGCACTGAAGCTTTCTTT
>TRBJ2-7|-|TRBV7-3|TRBD2
CASSSDPSGTYEQYF
TGTGCCAGCAGCTCCGACCCTAGCGGGACCTACGAGCAGTACTTC
>TRBJ1-2|-|TRBV5-6|TRBD1
CASSLGGGQFGGYGYTF
TGTGCCAGCAGCTTGGGAGGGGGACAGTTCGGCGGCTATGGCTACACCTTC
>TRBJ1-2|-|TRBV19|-
CASSIDTDNLYGYTF
TGTGCCAGTAGTATAGACACAGATAACCTCTATGGCTACACCTTC
>TRBJ1-2|-|TRBV9|-
CASSSSLRGYGYTF
TGTGCCAGCAGCTCGTCCCTCCGGGGATATGGCTACACCTTC
>TRBJ1-1|few|TRBV5-1|-
CASSPDPAGTNTEAFF
TGCGCCAGCAGCCCAGATCCCGCGGGGACGAACACTGAAGCTTTCTTT
>TRBJ1-2|few|TRBV6-1|TRBD1
CASRVATGGYGYTF
TGTGCCAGCAGGGTCGCGACAGGGGGTTATGGCTACACCTTC
>TRBJ2-1|-|TRBV29-1|-
CSVSTNSNEQFF
TGCAGCGTTTCTACCAACTCCAATGAGCAGTTCTTC
>TRBJ2-3|-|TRBV5-5|TRBD1
CASSTRDRGPTDTQYF
TGTGCCAGCAGCACCCGGGACAGGGGCCCCACAGATACGCAGTATTTT
>TRBJ2-2|-|TRBV7-2|TRBD1
CASSFGGTGKGGELFF
TGTGCCAGCAGCTTTGGGGGGACAGGGAAAGGGGGGGAGCTGTTTTTT
>TRBJ1-3|-|TRBV28|TRBD1
CASRRGPRGRVLITGNTIYF
TGTGCCAGCAGGAGGGGGCCCAGGGGGCGCGTTTTAATTACTGGAAACACCATATATTTT
>TRBJ1-1|-|TRBV2|-
CASIKGGQGAFF
TGTGCCAGCATAAAGGGGGGGCAGGGGGCTTTCTTT
>TRBJ2-3|-|TRBV5-6|TRBD2
CASSRTSGGANTQYF
TGTGCCAGCAGCAGGACTAGCGGGGGGGCGAATACGCAGTATTTT
>TRBJ2-1|once|TRBV19|-
CASSIASLLNEQFF
TGTGCCAGTAGTATAGCCTCACTACTCAATGAGCAGTTCTTC
>TRBJ2-7|-|TRBV7-3|-
CASSPPGNNYEQYF
TGTGCCAGCAGCCCCCCCGGGAATAACTACGAGCAGTACTTC
>TRBJ2-1|-|TRBV15|TRBD1
CATSRAGGVKDNEQFF
TGTGCCACCAGCAGGGCAGGGGGCGTTAAGGACAATGAGCAGTTCTTC
>TRBJ1-4|-|TRBV9|-
CASSAEGEKLFF
TGTGCCAGCAGCGCAGAGGGAGAAAAACTGTTTTTT
>TRBJ2-3|once|TRBV5-1|TRBD2
CASSFSGRGTDTQYF
TGCGCCAGCAGCTTCAGCGGGAGAGGCACAGATACGCAGTATTTT
>TRBJ2-3|-|TRBV14|-
CASSPATAPYTDTQYF
TGTGCCAGCAGCCCCGCGACAGCCCCGTACACAGATACGCAGTATTTT
>TRBJ2-3|-|TRBV19|-
CASSILGAPDTQYF
TGTGCCAGTAGTATTCTGGGGGCCCCAGATACGCAGTATTTT
>TRBJ2-2|-|TRBV5-5|TRBD2
CASSAGLAGEVGELFF
TGTGCCAGCAGCGCCGGACTAGCGGGAGAAGTGGGGGAGCTGTTTTTT
>TRBJ2-3|-|TRBV14|-
CASSPPGQTDTQYF
TGTGCCAGCAGCCCCCCAGGGCAGACAGATACGCAGTATTTT